The rows below give T cell receptor beta chains drawn from one sample of a study of PD-1 blockade in classical Hodgkin lymphoma. Sequencing was performed with immunoSEQ multiplex PCR; in TCRdb, only in-frame clones are kept and a portion is missing. Seen here are tens of thousands of clones, 90% observed once, and the top ten hold around 2.7%. The sample in question was peripheral blood mononuclear cells (PBMCs), obtained before the fourth cycle of nivolumab. The receptors here all came from a human donor with classical Hodgkin lymphoma. CDR3s include the opening cysteine and the closing phenylalanine or tryptophan. The D gene is left open where the match is weak. Some rows have no size entry. The others give once, few or many, or a class for an expanded clone.

abundance: -; j_gene: TRBJ2-7; v_gene: TRBV5-6; d_gene: TRBD2; CDR3nt: TGTGCCAGCAGCTTGTTTAGCGGGGTCTCGGGGGAGCAGTACTTC; CDR3aa: CASSLFSGVSGEQYF
abundance: once; j_gene: TRBJ2-2; v_gene: TRBV11-2; d_gene: -; CDR3nt: TGTGCCAGCAGCTCTTCGGTGCACACCGGGGAGCTGTTTTTT; CDR3aa: CASSSSVHTGELFF
abundance: -; j_gene: TRBJ1-1; v_gene: TRBV14; d_gene: -; CDR3nt: TGTGCCAGCAGACCTGGTCCGTCGGTCACTGAAGCTTTCTTT; CDR3aa: CASRPGPSVTEAFF
abundance: many; j_gene: TRBJ2-2; v_gene: TRBV7-9; d_gene: TRBD1; CDR3nt: TGTGCCAGCAGCTCTCGGACAGGAGTAAGCACCGGGGAGCTGTTTTTT; CDR3aa: CASSSRTGVSTGELFF
abundance: -; j_gene: TRBJ1-5; v_gene: TRBV4-2; d_gene: -; CDR3nt: TGTGCCAGCAGCCAAGTCGACACGAATCAGCCCCAGCATTTT; CDR3aa: CASSQVDTNQPQHF
abundance: -; j_gene: TRBJ2-5; v_gene: TRBV7-2; d_gene: TRBD1; CDR3nt: TGTGCCAGCAGCTTCGGACAGGAAGAGACCCAGTACTTC; CDR3aa: CASSFGQEETQYF
abundance: -; j_gene: TRBJ2-5; v_gene: TRBV11-2; d_gene: -; CDR3nt: TGTGCCAGCAGCTCGAATAGTCAAGAGACCCAGTACTTC; CDR3aa: CASSSNSQETQYF
abundance: -; j_gene: TRBJ1-1; v_gene: TRBV28; d_gene: -; CDR3nt: TGTGCCAGCAGCGCGCACAGGTGGGGTTTAAACACTGAAGCTTTCTTT; CDR3aa: CASSAHRWGLNTEAFF
abundance: -; j_gene: TRBJ2-7; v_gene: TRBV11-3; d_gene: -; CDR3nt: TGTGCCAGCAGCTTAGCGTTCGATACACATGCCTACGAGCAGTACTTC; CDR3aa: CASSLAFDTHAYEQYF
abundance: -; j_gene: TRBJ1-4; v_gene: TRBV2; d_gene: TRBD1; CDR3nt: TGTGCCAGCAGTGAAGAGGGACAGGGGAATGAAAAACTGTTTTTT; CDR3aa: CASSEEGQGNEKLFF
abundance: -; j_gene: TRBJ1-2; v_gene: TRBV4-3; d_gene: -; CDR3nt: TGCGCCAGCAGCCAAGTCCAGGTCTGGGACTATGGCTACACCTTC; CDR3aa: CASSQVQVWDYGYTF
abundance: -; j_gene: TRBJ2-5; v_gene: TRBV28; d_gene: TRBD1; CDR3nt: TGTGCCAGCGGACAGGGGAGGGAGACCCAGTACTTC; CDR3aa: CASGQGRETQYF
abundance: -; j_gene: TRBJ1-2; v_gene: TRBV11-2; d_gene: -; CDR3nt: TGTGCCAGCAGTTCCCGGTGGAGGGGCAGCTATGGCTACACCTTC; CDR3aa: CASSSRWRGSYGYTF
abundance: -; j_gene: TRBJ1-3; v_gene: TRBV27; d_gene: -; CDR3nt: TGTGCCAGCAGTTTGTGGGGCTCAGGTGGAAACACCATATATTTT; CDR3aa: CASSLWGSGGNTIYF
abundance: -; j_gene: TRBJ2-5; v_gene: TRBV2; d_gene: TRBD2; CDR3nt: TGTGCCACCAGAATGCGGACTAGCGGGGGGGGAGAGACCCAGTACTTC; CDR3aa: CATRMRTSGGGETQYF
abundance: once; j_gene: TRBJ2-2; v_gene: TRBV11-3; d_gene: -; CDR3nt: TGTGCCAGCAGCCCCTTTAAGGGGGAGCTGTTTTTT; CDR3aa: CASSPFKGELFF
abundance: once; j_gene: TRBJ2-3; v_gene: TRBV6-4; d_gene: -; CDR3nt: TGTGCCAGCGGCTGCGGGGTGGGGCTAGCCGGTAATACGCAGTATTTT; CDR3aa: CASGCGVGLAGNTQYF
abundance: -; j_gene: TRBJ2-5; v_gene: TRBV12-1; d_gene: -; CDR3nt: TGTGCCAGCAGCTCGCCTCCGGGACAGGCGAAAGAGACCCAGTACTTC; CDR3aa: CASSSPPGQAKETQYF